Following are 20 T cell receptor beta chains from one sample sequenced in a study of T-cell memory formation after mild COVID-19. MiXCR, applied by TCRdb to the 5' RACE reads, yields one record per CDR3 protein. This table has roughly 320,000 distinct CDR3 sequences, around 28% appearing once. The material sequenced was PBMCs or a T cell subset sorted from them (not recorded which). The source is an adult woman who had mild COVID-19 (a few samples of this study predate the infection). Cell type and time point are not known.

In this sample, this clonotype turned up a few times. This chain joins TRBV30 and TRBJ2-5; D remains ambiguous. V lost 1 base, J lost 4 bases, and 16 bases lay in between. CDR3 size: 15 residues. Looked up from germline, CDR1 is GTSNPN and CDR2 is SVGIG (reference sequence). The CDR3 here is CAWSEDFGGGETQYF. Here the CDR3 DNA reads TGTGCCTGGAGTGAGGATTTCGGCGGTGGAGAGACCCAGTACTTC.

This clonotype was seen ten or more times. The V call is TRBV12-3 or TRBV12-4, the J call TRBJ2-5; D gene unclear. Trimming cost V 2 bases and J 2 bases, with 9 bases left between them. The CDR3 covers 14 residues. The CDR3 region has the DNA TGTGCCAGCAGTTTACGGCGGAGACAAGAGACCCAGTACTTC. Residues: CASSLRRRQETQYF.

This clonotype was seen repeatedly, ten times or more. This rearrangement joins TRBV7-6 to TRBJ2-1; D might be TRBD1 or TRBD2, each matching 5 bases. V lost 5 bases and J lost 4, with 24 bases in between. Germline V gene data show CDR1 as SGHVS and CDR2 as FNYEAQ. The CDR3 spans 18 residues. DNA for the CDR3: TGTGCCAGCAGCCACCGCATGGGGCGAGGGCCAGTTTACAATGAGCAGTTCTTC. Protein sequence: CASSHRMGRGPVYNEQFF. Full variable domain (missing parts from reference TRBV7-6 and TRBJ2-1): GAGVSQSPRYKVTKRGQDVALRCDPISGHVSLYWYRQALGQGPEFLTYFNYEAQQDKSGLPNDRFSAERPEGSISTLTIQRTEQRDSAMYRCASSHRMGRGPVYNEQFFGPGTRLTVL.

The V call is TRBV7-2, the J call TRBJ2-7; D might be TRBD1 or TRBD2, each matching 5 bases. V was pared by 0 bases and J by 0 bases, with 9 bases between. The CDR3 consists of 15 residues. The germline gives CDR1 SGHTA, CDR2 FQGNSA. The CDR3 here is CASSLARDVSYEQYF. For the CDR3, the DNA is TGTGCCAGCAGCTTAGCGAGGGACGTCTCCTACGAGCAGTACTTC.

The V and J genes are TRBV5-6 and TRBJ2-1; TRBD1 matches 7 bases. Germline V gene lookup returns CDR1 SGHDT and CDR2 YYEEEE. Germline trimming cut 3 bases from V and 10 bases from J; bases unmatched to any gene: 10. The CDR3 runs to 14 residues. The CDR3: CASSSLYRGREQFF. In nucleotides, the CDR3 is TGTGCCAGCAGCTCGTTATACAGGGGTCGGGAGCAGTTCTTC.

The chain carries TRBV6-5 and TRBJ2-3; possibly TRBD1 for D (6 bases). With 6 bases removed from V and 8 bases from J, the gap between germline ends came to 21 bases. This CDR3 region has 15 residues. Germline V CDR1 and CDR2: MNHEY, SVGAGI. The CDR3 is CASRQQTGPLGTQYF. In nucleotides, the CDR3 is TGTGCCAGCAGACAACAAACAGGGCCCCTTGGTACGCAGTATTTT.

This clonotype was seen a few times. The chain employs TRBV6-6 and TRBJ2-7; TRBD1 matches 7 bases. This CDR3 region has 12 residues. Germline loops: CDR1 MNHNY, CDR2 SVGAGI (reference sequence). V gave up 6 bases and J gave up 6 bases; unmatched junction bases: 5. The CDR3 nucleotides read TGTGCCAGCAGGTCCCCAGGGGGCGAGCAGTACTTC. It codes for CASRSPGGEQYF.

The chain employs TRBV5-5 and TRBJ1-2; TRBD1 might be the D (6 bases). Looked up from germline, CDR1 is SGHKS and CDR2 is YYEKEE (reference sequence). The CDR3 extends over 14 amino acids. V lost 4 bases, J lost 3 bases, and 13 bases lay in between. Here the CDR3 DNA reads TGTGCCAGCAGCCTCCAGGACAGAGACTATGGCTACACCTTC. Its protein is CASSLQDRDYGYTF. Supplemented by reference TRBV5-5 and TRBJ1-2, the full variable domain reads DAGVTQSPTHLIKTRGQQVTLRCSPISGHKSVSWYQQVLGQGPQFIFQYYEKEERGRGNFPDRFSARQFPNYSSELNVNALLLGDSALYLCASSLQDRDYGYTFGSGTRLTVV.

This clonotype has only a few counts. The genes are TRBV19 and TRBJ1-1; D gene unclear. CDR3 length equals 11 residues. Germline-derived CDR1 and CDR2 are LNHDA and SQIVND (reference sequence). The V and J ends lost 10 bases and 1 base respectively, with 7 bases between them. The CDR3 protein is CATRGNTEAFF. The CDR3 DNA follows: TGTGCCACCCGCGGGAACACTGAAGCTTTCTTT.

In its sample, this clonotype was seen a few times. This sequence joins TRBV10-3 and TRBJ2-1; 8 positions agree with TRBD2. The J segment lost 10 bases and the V segment lost 4 bases, leaving 9 bases of the junction unmatched. The germline V gene has CDR1 ENHRY and CDR2 SYGVKD. CDR3 size: 14 residues. The DNA for the CDR3 is TGTGCCATCAGTGCCCCGGGACTAGATAACGAGCAGTTCTTC. Translated: CAISAPGLDNEQFF.

The chain joins TRBV12-3 or TRBV12-4 to TRBJ1-5, with D possibly TRBD1 on 6 matching bases. This CDR3 has 20 residues. V was clipped by 8 bases and J by 0 bases, with 29 bases between them. The CDR3 spells CASLNTRGGGVTDSNQPQHF. DNA of the CDR3: TGTGCCAGCCTCAATACCCGGGGCGGGGGCGTTACCGATAGCAATCAGCCCCAGCATTTT.

The genes are TRBV29-1 and TRBJ2-2; 7 bases line up with TRBD1. CDR1 and CDR2 (germline): SQVTM, ANQGSEA. The CDR3 spans 13 residues. The trim removed 6 bases at V and 6 bases at J, leaving 7 bases unmatched. The CDR3 DNA sequence: TGCAGCGTCGAACAGGGGAAACCCGGGGAGCTGTTTTTT. Translation: CSVEQGKPGELFF.

The chain is built from TRBV4-3 and TRBJ2-1; 10 nucleotides agree with TRBD2. V gave up 0 bases and J gave up 8 bases; unmatched junction bases: 22. This CDR3 spans 21 amino acids. Germline V gene lookup returns CDR1 LGHNA and CDR2 YSLEER. CDR3 DNA sequence: TGCGCCAGCAGCCAAGATGTCGTGGGGATCACTAGCGGGACGACGGGCGATGAGCAGTTCTTC. This sequence encodes CASSQDVVGITSGTTGDEQFF.

This sequence joins TRBV23-1 and TRBJ2-6; tentatively, D is TRBD1 or TRBD2 (7 bases each). Being an ORF, TRBV23-1 has a function that is uncertain. This CDR3 is built from 21 residues. V was trimmed by 6 bases and J by 3 bases, leaving 30 bases between them. The CDR3 region has the DNA TGCGCCAGCAGCCTTACAAGTGGGACAGCGGGACCCCCTGGTGGGGCCAACGTCCTGACTTTC. Protein sequence: CASSLTSGTAGPPGGANVLTF.

This clonotype was found a few times. This chain links TRBV6-6 with TRBJ2-7; D is ambiguous. The germline gives CDR1 MNHNY, CDR2 SVGAGI (reference sequence). The CDR3 is 14 amino acids. The V gene lost 5 bases and the J gene lost 8 bases, with 19 bases spanning the gap. The CDR3 loop is CASSVGTGAGQQYF. CDR3 nucleotides: TGTGCCAGCAGTGTGGGAACGGGTGCTGGACAGCAGTACTTC.

The chain joins TRBV21-1 to TRBJ2-7. TRBV21-1 has pseudogene status. The CDR3 has 14 amino acids. The CDR3 DNA is TGTGCCAGCCTACGTAGACTGCCGTCCTACGAGCAGTACTTC. This codes for CASLRRLPSYEQYF.

This clonotype was detected only a few times. The chain has TRBV5-4 and TRBJ2-3; D may be TRBD1 (6 bases). The V end was cut by 6 bases, the J end by 4 bases, with 27 bases between. The CDR3 has 18 amino acids. Germline assignment: CDR1 SGHNT and CDR2 YYREEE (reference sequence). The DNA for the CDR3 is TGTGCCAGCACCACCGGGACACTCATCCGAGAGGTCGCAGATACGCAGTATTTT. It yields the protein CASTTGTLIREVADTQYF.

Ten or more counts support this clonotype. The V gene is TRBV6-2 or TRBV6-3, the J gene TRBJ2-1; perhaps TRBD1 as D (6 bases). Germline values: CDR1 MNHEY, CDR2 SVGEGT. This CDR3 has 17 residues. The germline V and J ends were trimmed by 7 bases and 0 bases, with 19 bases remaining between them. DNA for the CDR3: TGTGCCAGCACCCTCAGAGTCCGGACAGACTCCTACAATGAGCAGTTCTTC. Translation: CASTLRVRTDSYNEQFF.

This clonotype turned up a few times. The rearrangement links TRBV20-1 to TRBJ1-4, with D unresolved. CDR1 and CDR2 from the germline V gene are DFQATT and SNEGSKA (reference sequence). This CDR3 contains 15 residues. Trimming took 1 base from V and 0 from J, leaving 9 bases between them. DNA of the CDR3: TGCAGTGCTAGAGGGTCAGGAGCAACTAATGAAAAACTGTTTTTT. It codes for CSARGSGATNEKLFF.

This clonotype has a handful of counts. The chain is built from TRBV3-1 and TRBJ2-1; 9 bases align to TRBD2. Germline CDR1 LGHDT, CDR2 YNNKEL (reference sequence). V gave up 6 bases and J gave up 9 bases; unmatched junction bases: 12. This CDR3 is 15 amino acids long. CDR3: CASSWASGTSAEQFF. In DNA form, the CDR3 reads TGTGCCAGCAGTTGGGCTAGCGGGACGTCGGCTGAGCAGTTCTTC.